This is a list of T cell receptor beta chains from one sample in a study of T cells in Graves' hyperthyroidism and ophthalmopathy. TCRdb re-analysed the multiplex PCR reads in MiXCR, keeping a single row per CDR3 protein. The sample has 200,000 to 250,000 distinct CDR3 sequences, about a sixth seen once. Material for sequencing was blood. Every receptor here comes from a young woman with Graves' ophthalmopathy. Both conserved end residues are part of each CDR3. The D gene is left open where the match is weak. Not all rows give a size; the values are once, few, many and, for expanded clones, a class.

CAWGEGEAFF,TGTGCCTGGGGTGAAGGGGAAGCTTTCTTT,many,NA,TRBV30,TRBJ1-1
CSARDEAPFYEQYF,TGCAGTGCTAGAGATGAGGCGCCTTTCTACGAGCAGTACTTC,many,NA,TRBV20-1,TRBJ2-7
CASSTSGRVRETQYF,TGTGCCAGCAGTACTAGCGGGAGGGTCAGGGAGACCCAGTACTTC,many,TRBD2,TRBV28,TRBJ2-5
CAWSGDRLGEKLFF,TGTGCCTGGAGCGGGGACAGATTAGGGGAAAAACTGTTTTTT,many,TRBD1,TRBV30,TRBJ1-4
CATRERGYTF,TGTGCCACCAGGGAAAGGGGCTACACCTTC,NA,NA,TRBV24-1,TRBJ1-2
CASSPIGAPEQYF,TGTGCCAGCAGTCCCATTGGGGCACCCGAGCAGTACTTC,once,NA,TRBV28,TRBJ2-7
CASSVGAGSSYEQYF,TGTGCCAGCAGCGTAGGGGCGGGAAGCTCCTACGAGCAGTACTTC,few,NA,TRBV9,TRBJ2-7
CASTLGEAETQYF,TGTGCCAGCACCCTAGGGGAGGCAGAGACCCAGTACTTC,many,NA,TRBV11-3,TRBJ2-5
CASSSGTEAFF,TGTGCCAGCAGCTCCGGGACGGAAGCTTTCTTT,many,NA,TRBV7-9,TRBJ1-1
CSARDGGISVMNEQFF,TGCAGTGCTAGAGATGGAGGGATTAGCGTTATGAATGAGCAGTTCTTC,many,NA,TRBV20-1,TRBJ2-1
CASSPRSGRIVTGELFF,TGCGCCAGCAGCCCAAGGTCAGGGAGGATTGTCACCGGGGAGCTGTTTTTT,NA,NA,TRBV4-1,TRBJ2-2
CATSKSAGGTDTQYF,TGTGCCACCAGCAAGTCGGCAGGGGGCACAGATACGCAGTATTTT,many,NA,TRBV15,TRBJ2-3
CASTLVGQAPETQYF,TGTGCCAGCACCCTTGTCGGACAGGCTCCAGAGACCCAGTACTTC,many,TRBD1,TRBV28,TRBJ2-5
CSARDRGTGYEKLFF,TGCAGTGCTAGAGATCGGGGGACAGGGTATGAAAAACTGTTTTTT,NA,TRBD1,TRBV20-1,TRBJ1-4
CASSLDPVGNEQFF,TGTGCCAGCAGTTTAGACCCGGTGGGGAATGAGCAGTTCTTC,many,NA,TRBV27,TRBJ2-1
CASSEAGGGAGGYTF,TGTGCCAGCAGTGAAGCGGGTGGGGGAGCGGGGGGCTACACCTTC,many,NA,TRBV6-1,TRBJ1-2
CNARRGQETQYF,TGCAATGCTAGACGGGGTCAAGAGACCCAGTACTTC,few,NA,TRBV20-1,TRBJ2-5
CATKAAGNRETQYF,TGTGCCACCAAAGCGGCAGGGAATCGAGAGACCCAGTACTTC,many,NA,TRBV15,TRBJ2-5
CASSLYGDLSQPQHF,TGTGCCAGCAGTTTATACGGGGACCTGAGTCAGCCCCAGCATTTT,many,NA,TRBV27,TRBJ1-5
CASSPGDRGFYEQYF,TGTGCCAGCTCACCAGGGGACAGGGGTTTCTACGAGCAGTACTTC,many,TRBD1,TRBV18,TRBJ2-7
CASSSLGTVYSNQPQHF,TGTGCCAGCAGTTCTCTCGGGACAGTCTATAGCAATCAGCCCCAGCATTTT,NA,TRBD1,TRBV28,TRBJ1-5
CASRPTSGGQYNEQFF,TGTGCCAGCAGACCGACTAGCGGGGGTCAGTACAATGAGCAGTTCTTC,many,TRBD2,TRBV12-3/TRBV12-4,TRBJ2-1
CASSQQAGVTYNEQFF,TGTGCCAGCAGCCAACAAGCGGGAGTGACCTACAATGAGCAGTTCTTC,NA,TRBD2,TRBV5-4,TRBJ2-1
CASSIQPRGNQPQHF,TGTGCCAGTAGTATCCAACCGAGGGGCAATCAGCCCCAGCATTTT,NA,NA,TRBV19,TRBJ1-5
CASSQGALSDGNTIYF,TGTGCCAGCTCGCAGGGGGCCCTCTCCGATGGAAACACCATATATTTT,few,TRBD1,TRBV18,TRBJ1-3
CASSNRDRVWETQYF,TGTGCCAGCAGCAACCGGGACAGGGTATGGGAGACCCAGTACTTC,many,TRBD1,TRBV7-2,TRBJ2-5
CSARATNTGELFF,TGCAGTGCTAGAGCCACGAACACCGGGGAGCTGTTTTTT,many,NA,TRBV20-1,TRBJ2-2
CAWSVSGAHTEAFF,TGTGCCTGGAGTGTATCGGGGGCTCACACTGAAGCTTTCTTT,many,NA,TRBV30,TRBJ1-1
CASTSGVWQYF,TGTGCCAGCACCTCAGGGGTTTGGCAGTACTTC,many,NA,TRBV6-2/TRBV6-3,TRBJ2-7
CASSAPTGTEAFF,TGTGCCAGCTCGGCACCGACGGGGACTGAAGCTTTCTTT,many,NA,TRBV18,TRBJ1-1
CASKDRGTEAFF,TGCGCCAGTAAGGACAGGGGCACTGAAGCTTTCTTT,NA,TRBD1,TRBV10-2,TRBJ1-1
CATKQGAGTEAFF,TGTGCCACCAAGCAGGGGGCGGGCACTGAAGCTTTCTTT,NA,TRBD1,TRBV24-1,TRBJ1-1
CASREQTIAKNIQYF,TGTGCCAGCAGGGAGCAGACCATAGCCAAAAACATTCAGTACTTC,NA,NA,TRBV6-1,TRBJ2-4
CASLTPNLWQGVYGYTF,TGCGCCAGCCTAACACCAAACCTCTGGCAGGGAGTCTATGGCTACACCTTC,many,NA,TRBV5-1,TRBJ1-2
CASSQVTSGGLYEQFF,TGTGCCAGCAGCCAAGTAACTAGCGGGGGCCTCTACGAACAGTTCTTC,many,TRBD2,TRBV3-1,TRBJ2-1
CASSYSNHEQFF,TGTGCCAGCAGTTACTCGAACCATGAGCAGTTCTTC,many,NA,TRBV6-5,TRBJ2-1
CSAHRDRGETQYF,TGCAGTGCTCACAGGGACCGTGGAGAGACCCAGTACTTC,few,NA,TRBV20-1,TRBJ2-5
CASSSGTSGSPFYEQYF,TGTGCCAGCAGTTCCGGGACTAGCGGGAGCCCATTCTACGAGCAGTACTTC,many,TRBD2,TRBV28,TRBJ2-7
CASSSGLAGPQEQFF,TGTGCCAGCAGCTCTGGACTAGCGGGACCCCAAGAGCAGTTCTTC,many,TRBD2,TRBV7-2,TRBJ2-1
CASSDSGANVLTF,TGTGCCAGCTCAGACTCTGGGGCCAACGTCCTGACTTTC,many,NA,TRBV18,TRBJ2-6
CASSLGLAGVIQETQYF,TGTGCCAGCAGTCTTGGACTAGCGGGGGTCATACAAGAGACCCAGTACTTC,NA,TRBD2,TRBV28,TRBJ2-5
CASSPWAGLAGQETQYF,TGTGCCAGCAGTCCTTGGGCAGGACTAGCGGGACAAGAGACCCAGTACTTC,NA,TRBD2,TRBV6-1,TRBJ2-5
CASSFGPNTEAFF,TGTGCCAGCAGCTTCGGACCCAACACTGAAGCTTTCTTT,many,NA,TRBV7-9,TRBJ1-1
CASSYVVGTSGAFQETQYF,TGTGCCAGCAGCTACGTCGTAGGGACTAGCGGAGCTTTCCAAGAGACCCAGTACTTC,many,TRBD2,TRBV14,TRBJ2-5
CASSPDRGQINSPLHF,TGTGCCAGCAGCCCGGACAGGGGACAAATTAATTCACCCCTCCACTTT,many,TRBD1,TRBV6-1,TRBJ1-6
CASSYKPGTGVTGELFF,TGTGCCAGCAGCTACAAACCCGGGACAGGGGTCACCGGGGAGCTGTTTTTT,many,TRBD1,TRBV7-3,TRBJ2-2
CASSQGQSPGELFF,TGTGCCAGCAGCCAAGGGCAATCCCCCGGGGAGCTGTTTTTT,many,NA,TRBV3-1,TRBJ2-2
CASSTGTGLNEQFF,TGTGCCAGCAGCACCGGGACTGGTCTCAATGAGCAGTTCTTC,NA,NA,TRBV5-4,TRBJ2-1
CASNPPGGGDSEAFF,TGTGCCAGCAACCCCCCGGGCGGTGGGGATTCTGAAGCTTTCTTT,NA,NA,TRBV6-1,TRBJ1-1
CAISESVSGRGNEQFF,TGTGCCATCAGTGAGTCGGTAAGCGGGAGGGGGAATGAGCAGTTCTTC,once,TRBD2,TRBV10-3,TRBJ2-1
CASSYSDPTGGNTEAFF,TGTGCCAGCAGTTACTCCGACCCGACAGGGGGTAACACTGAAGCTTTCTTT,few,TRBD1,TRBV6-5,TRBJ1-1
CAWETGAYEQYF,TGTGCCTGGGAGACCGGGGCCTACGAGCAGTACTTC,many,NA,TRBV30,TRBJ2-7
CASSLGHLEKLFF,TGCGCCAGCAGCCTCGGACACCTTGAAAAACTGTTTTTT,once,NA,TRBV5-1,TRBJ1-4
CASSIRDSSYEQYF,TGCGCCAGCAGCATCCGGGACAGCTCCTACGAGCAGTACTTC,many,TRBD1,TRBV5-1,TRBJ2-7
CATKPSGPPYEQYF,TGTGCCACTAAACCCTCGGGCCCCCCGTACGAGCAGTACTTC,many,NA,TRBV6-1,TRBJ2-7
CASSYSSGSYEQYF,TGTGCCAGCAGTTACTCGAGCGGGAGCTACGAGCAGTACTTC,many,TRBD2,TRBV6-2/TRBV6-3,TRBJ2-7
CASTIGPGFLDEQYF,TGTGCCAGCACCATTGGACCCGGGTTTCTAGACGAGCAGTACTTC,many,NA,TRBV27,TRBJ2-7
CSATSDRSYGYTF,TGCAGTGCAACGTCGGACAGGTCCTATGGCTACACCTTC,many,TRBD1,TRBV20-1,TRBJ1-2
CASSQGSLAYGYTF,TGTGCCAGCAGCCAAGGCAGTCTGGCCTATGGCTACACCTTC,many,NA,TRBV7-2,TRBJ1-2